This note documents a single T cell receptor (beta chain) sequence. Produced via immunoSEQ multiplex PCR; TCRdb's table is partial and in-frame only. The table includes about 6,400 clones, about nine tenths detected once. The data stem from a study of T cell clonotyping in hematopoietic cell transplantation. The germline gives CDR1 SQVTM, CDR2 ANQGSEA. The germline V and J ends were trimmed by 4 bases and 3 bases, with 5 bases remaining between them. The CDR3 is 11 residues long. The source was peripheral blood mononuclear cells, collected 100 days after allogeneic stem cell transplant. V usage is TRBV29-1 and J usage is TRBJ2-3; D unclear. The source of this sequence is a male patient aged 40 to 55 who had an allogeneic stem cell transplant from an unrelated donor, so the T cells may come from the graft donor. Some clones in this sample may be carry-over from other donors' samples. CDR3 protein: CSVADTDTQYF. The CDR3 DNA follows: TGCAGCGTTGCTGATACAGATACGCAGTATTTT.